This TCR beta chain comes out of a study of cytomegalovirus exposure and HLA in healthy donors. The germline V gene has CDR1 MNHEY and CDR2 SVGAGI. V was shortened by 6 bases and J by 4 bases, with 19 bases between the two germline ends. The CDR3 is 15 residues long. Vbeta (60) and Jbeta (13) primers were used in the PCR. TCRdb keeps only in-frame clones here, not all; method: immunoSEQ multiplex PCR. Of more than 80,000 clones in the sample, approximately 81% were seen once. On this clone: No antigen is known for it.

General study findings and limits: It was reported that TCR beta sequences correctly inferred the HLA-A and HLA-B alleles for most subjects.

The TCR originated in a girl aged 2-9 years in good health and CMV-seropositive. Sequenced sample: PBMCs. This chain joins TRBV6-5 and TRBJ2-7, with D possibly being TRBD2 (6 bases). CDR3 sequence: CASSPWVGRLYEQYF. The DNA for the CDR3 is TGTGCCAGCAGCCCTTGGGTCGGGAGATTATACGAGCAGTACTTC.